This TCR beta chain was recovered during a study of blood T cell repertoires in COVID-19. As for the study in general: Samples representing acute and convalescent COVID-19 were sourced from the United States, Italy and Spain.

Sequencing was performed with immunoSEQ multiplex PCR; in TCRdb, only in-frame clones are kept and a portion is missing. The table lists under 50,000 clones, 92% of them singletons. The germline V and J ends were trimmed by 4 bases and 3 bases, with 8 bases remaining between them. The CDR3 consists of 13 residues. The germline gives CDR1 LGHDT, CDR2 YNNKEL (reference sequence). V is TRBV3-1 (or the pseudogene TRBV3-2) and J is TRBJ2-3; D call uncertain. The material sequenced was peripheral blood. The TCR sequence derives from a human donor in a cohort sampled during active COVID-19. This chain's CDR3 is CASSPSRTDTQYF. The CDR3 DNA reads as TGTGCCAGCAGCCCCTCGAGGACAGATACGCAGTATTTT.